This paragraph covers one T cell receptor (beta chain) sequence. The sample's time point: pretreatment peripheral blood. For each patient, 1 to 8 samples were obtained, pretreatment and on-treatment. Looked up from germline, CDR1 is KGHSH and CDR2 is LQKENI. This CDR3 region has 16 residues. The J segment lost 6 bases and the V segment lost 3 bases, leaving 10 bases of the junction unmatched. This record belongs to a study of PD-L1 blockade in urothelial cancer. For the study at large: Enrolled patients had been treated previously with 0 to 3 chemotherapy regimens.

Assay: immunoSEQ multiplex PCR; the TCRdb copy retains only in-frame clones and omits some. The data contain about 50,000 clones, about 86% of them singletons. This material consisted of PBMCs, taken around atezolizumab (anti-PD-L1) treatment. This chain joins TRBV18 and TRBJ2-7; 11 bases agree with TRBD2. This sequence originates from a man aged 55 to 70 with urothelial cancer. CDR3: CASSPGTSGGYSEQYF. For the CDR3, the DNA is TGTGCCAGCTCACCCGGGACTAGCGGCGGCTACTCCGAGCAGTACTTC.